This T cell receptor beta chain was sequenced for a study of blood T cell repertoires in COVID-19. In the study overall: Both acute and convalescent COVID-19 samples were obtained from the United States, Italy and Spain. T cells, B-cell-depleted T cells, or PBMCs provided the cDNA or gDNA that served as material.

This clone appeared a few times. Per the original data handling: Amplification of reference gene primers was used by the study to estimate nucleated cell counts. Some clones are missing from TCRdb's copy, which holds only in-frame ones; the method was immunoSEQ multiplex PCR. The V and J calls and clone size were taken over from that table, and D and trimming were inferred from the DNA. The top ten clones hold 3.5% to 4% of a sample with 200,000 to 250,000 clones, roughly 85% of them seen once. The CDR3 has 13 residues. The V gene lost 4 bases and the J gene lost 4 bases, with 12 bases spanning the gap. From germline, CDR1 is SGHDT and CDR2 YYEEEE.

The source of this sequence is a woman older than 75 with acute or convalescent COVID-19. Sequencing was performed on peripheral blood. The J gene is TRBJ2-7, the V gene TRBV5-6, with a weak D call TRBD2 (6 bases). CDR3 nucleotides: TGTGCCAGCAGCCGGCGGGGATCGTACGAGCAGTACTTC. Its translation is CASSRRGSYEQYF.